The present T cell receptor (beta chain) was sequenced within a study of T cells in localized non-small cell lung cancer. Study-level points and caveats: Longer overall survival was seen with higher T cell density measured in blood. Appearing in adjacent lung were a median roughly 59 of the top 100 tumor clones. Multi-region tumor sequencing was not done, so intratumor heterogeneity could not be excluded. Uninvolved adjacent lung showed peak T cell clonality, exceeding tumor.

Measured with immunoSEQ multiplex PCR; TCRdb has only the in-frame clones, and not every one. Seen here are roughly 39,000 clones, approximately 86% observed once, and the top ten hold 3.5% to 4%. As regards this clone: Its antigen remains unknown.

This CDR3 has 15 residues. The V segment lost 5 bases and the J segment 2 bases; nucleotides outside the gene matches: 6. Germline V gene data show CDR1 as LNHDA and CDR2 as SQIVND (reference sequence). V is TRBV19 and J is TRBJ2-5; TRBD2 matches 9 bases. The TCR was taken from a man aged 18 to 55 with stage I lung adenocarcinoma. The sample was peripheral blood, taken before any cancer treatment. The CDR3 DNA follows: TGTGCCAGTAGTGTGAGTAGCGGGGGACAAGAGACCCAGTACTTC. Translation gives CASSVSSGGQETQYF.